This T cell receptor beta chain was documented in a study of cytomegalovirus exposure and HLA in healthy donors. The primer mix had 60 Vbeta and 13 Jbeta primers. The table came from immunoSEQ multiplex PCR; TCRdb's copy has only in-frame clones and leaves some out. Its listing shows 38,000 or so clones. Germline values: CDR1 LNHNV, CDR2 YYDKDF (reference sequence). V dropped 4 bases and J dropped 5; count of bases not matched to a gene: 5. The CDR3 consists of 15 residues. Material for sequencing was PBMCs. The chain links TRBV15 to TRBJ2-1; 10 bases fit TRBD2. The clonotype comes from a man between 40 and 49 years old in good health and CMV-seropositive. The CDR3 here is CATSTRLAGHNEQFF. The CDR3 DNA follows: TGTGCCACCAGCACGCGACTAGCGGGCCACAATGAGCAGTTCTTC.